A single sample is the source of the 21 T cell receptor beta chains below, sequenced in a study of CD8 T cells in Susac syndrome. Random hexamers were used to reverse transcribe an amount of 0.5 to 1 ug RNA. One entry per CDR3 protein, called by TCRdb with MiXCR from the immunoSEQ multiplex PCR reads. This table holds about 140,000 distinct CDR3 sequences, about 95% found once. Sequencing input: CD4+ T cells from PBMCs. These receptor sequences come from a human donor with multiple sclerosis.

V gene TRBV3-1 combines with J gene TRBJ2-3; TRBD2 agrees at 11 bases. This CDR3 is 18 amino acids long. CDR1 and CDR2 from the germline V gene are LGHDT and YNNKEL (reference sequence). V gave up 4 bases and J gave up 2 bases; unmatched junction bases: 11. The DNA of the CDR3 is TGTGCCAGCAGCCTTGTTCTTTGGACTAGCGGGCACACAGATACGCAGTATTTT. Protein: CASSLVLWTSGHTDTQYF.

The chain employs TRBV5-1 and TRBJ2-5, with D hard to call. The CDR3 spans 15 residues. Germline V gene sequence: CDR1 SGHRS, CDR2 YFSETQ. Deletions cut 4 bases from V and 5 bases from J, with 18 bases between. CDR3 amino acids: CASSRGSVGSETQYF. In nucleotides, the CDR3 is TGCGCCAGCAGCCGTGGATCTGTAGGGTCGGAGACCCAGTACTTC. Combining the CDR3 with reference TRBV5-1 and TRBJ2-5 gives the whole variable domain KAGVTQTPRYLIKTRGQQVTLSCSPISGHRSVSWYQQTPGQGLQFLFEYFSETQRNKGNFPGRFSGRQFSNSRSEMNVSTLELGDSALYLCASSRGSVGSETQYFGPGTRLLVL.

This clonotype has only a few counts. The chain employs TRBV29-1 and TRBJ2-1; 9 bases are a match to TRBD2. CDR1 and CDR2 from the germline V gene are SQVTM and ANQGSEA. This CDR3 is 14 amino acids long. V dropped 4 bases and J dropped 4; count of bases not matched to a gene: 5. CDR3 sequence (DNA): TGCAGCGTTGGCGGGACTAGCAGTTACAATGAGCAGTTCTTC. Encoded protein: CSVGGTSSYNEQFF.

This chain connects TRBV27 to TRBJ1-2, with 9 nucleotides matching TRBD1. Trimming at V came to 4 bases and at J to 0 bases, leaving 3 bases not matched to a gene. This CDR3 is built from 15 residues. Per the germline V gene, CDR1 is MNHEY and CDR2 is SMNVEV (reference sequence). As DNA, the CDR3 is TGTGCCAGCAGTTCCCGACAGGGGGCTAACTATGGCTACACCTTC. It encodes CASSSRQGANYGYTF.

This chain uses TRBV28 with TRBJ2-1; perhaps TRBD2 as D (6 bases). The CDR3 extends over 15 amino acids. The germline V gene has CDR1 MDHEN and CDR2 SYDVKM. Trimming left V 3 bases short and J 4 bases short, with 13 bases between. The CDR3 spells CASSFWGDLYNEQFF. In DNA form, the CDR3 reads TGTGCCAGCAGTTTTTGGGGGGATCTTTACAATGAGCAGTTCTTC.

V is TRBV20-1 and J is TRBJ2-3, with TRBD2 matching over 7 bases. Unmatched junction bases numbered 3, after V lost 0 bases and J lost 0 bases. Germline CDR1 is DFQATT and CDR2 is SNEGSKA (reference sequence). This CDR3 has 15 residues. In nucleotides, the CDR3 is TGCAGTGCTAGAGATGTGCGGGGGAGCACAGATACGCAGTATTTT. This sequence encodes CSARDVRGSTDTQYF.

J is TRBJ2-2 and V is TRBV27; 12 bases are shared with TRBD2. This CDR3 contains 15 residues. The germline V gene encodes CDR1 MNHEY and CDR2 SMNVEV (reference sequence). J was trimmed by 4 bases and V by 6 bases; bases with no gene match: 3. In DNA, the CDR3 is TGTGCCAGCAGCAAGGGACTAGCGGGCACCGGGGAGCTGTTTTTT. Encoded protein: CASSKGLAGTGELFF.

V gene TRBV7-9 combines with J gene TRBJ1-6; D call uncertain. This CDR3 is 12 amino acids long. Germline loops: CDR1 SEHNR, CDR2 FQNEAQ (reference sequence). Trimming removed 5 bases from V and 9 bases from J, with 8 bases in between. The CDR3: CASSPWGSPLHF. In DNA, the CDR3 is TGTGCCAGCAGCCCGTGGGGTTCACCCCTCCACTTT. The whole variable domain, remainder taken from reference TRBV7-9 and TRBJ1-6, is DTGVSQNPRHKITKRGQNVTFRCDPISEHNRLYWYRQTLGQGPEFLTYFQNEAQLEKSRLLSDRFSAERPKGSFSTLEIQRTEQGDSAMYLCASSPWGSPLHFGNGTRLTVT.

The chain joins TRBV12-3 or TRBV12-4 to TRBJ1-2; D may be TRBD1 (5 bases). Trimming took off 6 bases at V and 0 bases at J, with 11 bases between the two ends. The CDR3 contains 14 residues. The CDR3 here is CASRPPGANYGYTF. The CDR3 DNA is TGTGCCAGCAGACCTCCGGGGGCTAACTATGGCTACACCTTC.

CDR3 residues: CASSPTRATEAFF. CDR3 DNA sequence: TGTGCCAGCTCACCGACACGGGCGACTGAAGCTTTCTTT. The V call is TRBV18, the J call TRBJ1-1, with D unresolved. Between the trimmed V and J ends, which lost 3 bases and 5 bases, there was a span of 10 bases. Looked up from germline, CDR1 is KGHSH and CDR2 is LQKENI. The CDR3 is made up of 13 amino acids.

This CDR3 reads CASSESGSRNEQFF. The DNA of the CDR3 is TGTGCCAGCAGTGAATCGGGAAGTCGGAATGAGCAGTTCTTC. This sequence joins TRBV25-1 and TRBJ2-1, with a weak D call TRBD2 (5 bases). Between the trimmed V and J ends, which lost 1 base and 7 bases, there was a span of 11 bases. The CDR3 totals 14 residues. Germline values: CDR1 MGHDK, CDR2 SYGVNS.

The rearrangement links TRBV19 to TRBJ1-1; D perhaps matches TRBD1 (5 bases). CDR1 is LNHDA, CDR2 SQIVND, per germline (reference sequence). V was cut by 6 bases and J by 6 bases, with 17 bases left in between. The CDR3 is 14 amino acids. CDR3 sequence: CASSRQPGLPEAFF. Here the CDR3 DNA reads TGTGCCAGTAGCAGGCAACCGGGGCTCCCTGAAGCTTTCTTT.

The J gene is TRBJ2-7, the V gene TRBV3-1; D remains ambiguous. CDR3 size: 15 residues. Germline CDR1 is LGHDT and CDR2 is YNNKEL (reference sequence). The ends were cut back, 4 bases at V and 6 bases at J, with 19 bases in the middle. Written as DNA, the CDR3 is TGTGCCAGCAGCCCTCGGGCAGGAGTGGCTCTCGAGCAGTACTTC. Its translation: CASSPRAGVALEQYF.

The CDR3 is CASRGQEPNTEAFF. Here the CDR3 DNA reads TGTGCCAGCAGGGGACAGGAGCCGAACACTGAAGCTTTCTTT. The chain carries TRBV9 and TRBJ1-1; 8 bases are shared with TRBD1. J lost 1 base, V lost 5 bases, and 4 bases had no gene match. Germline values: CDR1 SGDLS, CDR2 YYNGEE. The CDR3 covers 14 residues.

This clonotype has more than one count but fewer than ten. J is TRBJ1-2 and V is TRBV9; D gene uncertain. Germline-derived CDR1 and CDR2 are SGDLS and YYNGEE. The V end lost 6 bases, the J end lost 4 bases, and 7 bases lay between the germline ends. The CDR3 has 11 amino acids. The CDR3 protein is CASTRGYGYTF. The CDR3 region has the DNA TGTGCCAGCACTCGCGGCTATGGCTACACCTTC.

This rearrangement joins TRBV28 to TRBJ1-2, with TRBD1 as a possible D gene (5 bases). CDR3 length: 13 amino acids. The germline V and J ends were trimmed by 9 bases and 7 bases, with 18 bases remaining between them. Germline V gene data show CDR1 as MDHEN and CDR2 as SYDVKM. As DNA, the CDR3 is TGTGCCAGTCAGAATACAGGATTCGGTGGCTACACCTTC. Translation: CASQNTGFGGYTF.

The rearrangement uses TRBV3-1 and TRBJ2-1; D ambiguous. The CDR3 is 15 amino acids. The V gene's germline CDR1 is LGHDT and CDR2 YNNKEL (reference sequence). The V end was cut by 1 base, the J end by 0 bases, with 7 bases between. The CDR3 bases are TGTGCCAGCAGCCAAGTTTGGAGCTCCTACAATGAGCAGTTCTTC. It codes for CASSQVWSSYNEQFF.

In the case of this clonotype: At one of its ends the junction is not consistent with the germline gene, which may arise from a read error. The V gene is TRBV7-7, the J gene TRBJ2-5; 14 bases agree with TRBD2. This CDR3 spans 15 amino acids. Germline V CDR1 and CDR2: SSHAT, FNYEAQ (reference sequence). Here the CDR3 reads CASRLAGGRGETQYF. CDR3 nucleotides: TGTGCTAGCAGACTAGCGGGAGGGCGAGGAGAGACCCAGTACTTC.

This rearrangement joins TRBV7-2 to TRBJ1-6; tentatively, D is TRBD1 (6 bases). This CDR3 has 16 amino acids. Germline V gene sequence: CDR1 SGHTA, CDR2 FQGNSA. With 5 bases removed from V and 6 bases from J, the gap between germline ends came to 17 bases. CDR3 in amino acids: CASSPQTGASNSPLHF. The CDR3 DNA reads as TGTGCCAGCAGCCCACAGACAGGAGCTTCTAATTCACCCCTCCACTTT.

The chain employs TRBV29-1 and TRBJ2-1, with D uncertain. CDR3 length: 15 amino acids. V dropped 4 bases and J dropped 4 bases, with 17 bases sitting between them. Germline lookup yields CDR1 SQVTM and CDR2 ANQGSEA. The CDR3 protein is CSVGWVNGPYNEQFF. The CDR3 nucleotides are TGCAGCGTTGGTTGGGTCAATGGTCCTTACAATGAGCAGTTCTTC.

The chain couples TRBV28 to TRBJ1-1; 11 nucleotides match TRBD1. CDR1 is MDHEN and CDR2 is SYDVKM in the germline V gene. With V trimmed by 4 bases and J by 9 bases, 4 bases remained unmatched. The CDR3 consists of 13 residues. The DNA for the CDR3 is TGTGCCAGCAGTTACGGGACAGGGGGAAAAGCTTTCTTT. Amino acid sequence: CASSYGTGGKAFF.